The T cell receptor beta chain under discussion was sequenced for a study of chemoradiotherapy in HPV16-positive cancers. Study-level information: Functional T-cell assays on a couple of HPV16-positive patients' cells defined candidate HPV-specific clones and common TCR motifs.

As regards this clone: The antigen is unknown.

CDR3 size: 15 residues. Germline values: CDR1 MNHEY, CDR2 SMNVEV (reference sequence). Trimming took 3 bases from V and 3 from J, leaving 9 bases between them. The repertoire was sequenced with immunoSEQ multiplex PCR; TCRdb's copy has only in-frame clones and lacks some. This table holds approximately 13,000 clones, 55% to 75% found once. Findings of the study overall: Better recurrence-free survival went with HPV-responsive T-cell expansion in HPV16-positive patients. Candidate HPV-specific clones and E7-related TCR motifs grew in tumor during treatment.

Samples were taken several times over chemoradiotherapy. The material was obtained from a patient who underwent chemoradiotherapy. The origin of this receptor is a human donor with HPV-associated anogenital cancer. V usage is TRBV27 and J usage is TRBJ2-6, with a weak D call TRBD2 (6 bases). The CDR3 coding sequence is TGTGCCAGCAGTTTGGAGGGGCTTGGGGCCAACGTCCTGACTTTC. It is translated as CASSLEGLGANVLTF. Looking up the rest from reference TRBV27 and TRBJ2-6 gives the full variable domain: EAQVTQNPRYLITVTGKKLTVTCSQNMNHEYMSWYRQDPGLGLRQIYYSMNVEVTDKGDVPEGYKVSRKEKRNFPLILESPSPNQTSLYFCASSLEGLGANVLTFGAGSRLTVL.